These 19 T cell receptor beta chains were all obtained from the same sample, sequenced in a study of early T cells in non-severe SARS-CoV-2 infection. Each CDR3 protein gets one entry after TCRdb re-called the 5' RACE reads with MiXCR. The table includes around 28,000 distinct CDR3 sequences, approximately 3.9% detected once. The sample taken for sequencing was whole blood. These receptors all come from an adult who was a healthcare worker with PCR-confirmed SARS-CoV-2 infection or an uninfected control (not recorded which).

The rearrangement links TRBV18 to TRBJ1-1; D is unclear. The CDR3 runs to 12 residues. Trimming shortened V by 8 bases and J by 6 bases, and 13 bases separated the two germline ends. Germline V gene sequence: CDR1 KGHSH, CDR2 LQKENI. The CDR3, as DNA: TGTGCCAGCCTACCAATGAAGGCTGAAGCTTTCTTT. Translating gives CASLPMKAEAFF.

This clonotype was detected a few times. V usage is TRBV6-4 and J usage is TRBJ1-3; no firm D call. This CDR3 has 14 residues. Germline V lookup: CDR1 MRHNA, CDR2 SNTAGT. Trimming shortened V by 8 bases and J by 3 bases, and 14 bases separated the two germline ends. The CDR3 sequence: CASDLRSCGNTIYF. The CDR3 DNA reads as TGTGCCAGCGATTTGAGATCGTGTGGAAACACCATATATTTT.

This clonotype showed up many times. The rearrangement joins TRBV10-2 to TRBJ1-1, with a tentative D call TRBD1 (5 bases). Trimming stripped 7 bases from V and 0 bases from J, with 9 bases between. The CDR3 totals 13 residues. The germline V gene encodes CDR1 WSHSY and CDR2 SAAADI. The CDR3 sequence: CASNQGMNTEAFF. Written as DNA, the CDR3 is TGCGCCAGCAATCAGGGCATGAACACTGAAGCTTTCTTT.

The chain combines TRBV16 with TRBJ1-1; D ambiguous. The CDR3 consists of 17 residues. V was pared by 7 bases and J by 0 bases, with 21 bases between. The germline gives CDR1 KGHSY, CDR2 FQNENV. The CDR3 reads CASTDDPPGTMNTEAFF. The DNA for the CDR3 is TGTGCCAGCACTGACGATCCCCCGGGCACCATGAACACTGAAGCTTTCTTT.

This clonotype was recorded at least ten times. The CDR3 sequence is CASSHREGHAEAFF. In DNA, the CDR3 is TGTGCCAGCAGCCACAGAGAGGGGCACGCTGAAGCTTTCTTT. The chain uses TRBV3-1 and TRBJ1-1; a possible D gene is TRBD1 (5 bases). The germline V and J ends were trimmed by 3 bases and 6 bases, with 14 bases remaining between them. Looked up from germline, CDR1 is LGHDT and CDR2 is YNNKEL (reference sequence). CDR3 length equals 14 residues. Full variable domain (outside the CDR3, taken from reference TRBV3-1 and TRBJ1-1): DTAVSQTPKYLVTQMGNDKSIKCEQNLGHDTMYWYKQDSKKFLKIMFSYNNKELIINETVPNRFSPKSPDKAHLNLHINSLELGDSAVYFCASSHREGHAEAFFGQGTRLTVV.

The chain combines TRBV7-3 with TRBJ2-2; D is unclear. The V and J ends lost 5 bases and 2 bases respectively, with 9 bases between them. This CDR3 is built from 14 residues. The germline CDR1 and CDR2 sequences are SGHTA and FQGTGA. The CDR3 nucleotides are TGTGCCAGCAGCCGGGCGATAAACACCGGGGAGCTGTTTTTT. Protein sequence: CASSRAINTGELFF.

CDR3 DNA: TGCAGTGCTCCTGACAGGGGATACGAGCAGTACTTC. This gives the protein CSAPDRGYEQYF. The rearrangement uses TRBV20-1 and TRBJ2-7, with 8 bases that match TRBD1. CDR1 is DFQATT, CDR2 SNEGSKA, per germline (reference sequence). The CDR3 length is 12 residues. V was pared by 5 bases and J by 4 bases, with 4 bases of the junction left unmatched.

V gene TRBV6-5 combines with J gene TRBJ1-6; 8 bases fit TRBD1. Germline V gene lookup returns CDR1 MNHEY and CDR2 SVGAGI. V dropped 5 bases and J dropped 6; count of bases not matched to a gene: 6. The CDR3 is 15 residues long. Written as DNA, the CDR3 is TGTGCCAGCAGTGCGGACAGGGAGCGTAATTCACCCCTCCACTTT. It specifies CASSADRERNSPLHF.

This clonotype was seen a handful of times. The V call is TRBV7-2, the J call TRBJ2-1; D not resolved. CDR1 is SGHTA, CDR2 FQGNSA, per germline. V dropped 5 bases and J dropped 6 bases, with 14 bases sitting between them. CDR3 size: 14 residues. CDR3 DNA sequence: TGTGCCAGCAGCCCGACTCCGAACCTCAATGAGCAGTTCTTC. This codes for CASSPTPNLNEQFF. Looking up the rest from reference TRBV7-2 and TRBJ2-1 gives the full variable domain: GAGVSQSPSNKVTEKGKDVELRCDPISGHTALYWYRQSLGQGLEFLIYFQGNSAPDKSGLPSDRFSAERTGGSVSTLTIQRTQQEDSAVYLCASSPTPNLNEQFFGPGTRLTVL.

This clonotype showed up many times. This chain connects TRBV12-3 or TRBV12-4 to TRBJ1-6, with D maybe TRBD1 (5 bases). V was clipped by 1 base and J by 7 bases, with 17 bases between them. The CDR3 loop spans 17 amino acids. The CDR3 spells CASSLEGSGQRNSPLHF. Here the CDR3 DNA reads TGTGCCAGCAGTTTAGAAGGGTCAGGGCAGAGGAATTCACCCCTCCACTTT.

This clonotype was found many times. The genes are TRBV11-2 and TRBJ1-1, with TRBD1 identical over 11 bases. V lost 6 bases to trimming and J lost 6 bases; unmatched junction nucleotides: 6. Germline values: CDR1 SGHAT, CDR2 FQNNGV. The CDR3 spans 14 residues. The CDR3 spells CASRQGQGAPEAFF. DNA of the CDR3: TGTGCCAGCAGACAAGGACAGGGGGCCCCTGAAGCTTTCTTT. Filled out from reference TRBV11-2 and TRBJ1-1, the complete variable domain reads EAGVAQSPRYKIIEKRQSVAFWCNPISGHATLYWYQQILGQGPKLLIQFQNNGVVDDSQLPKDRFSAERLKGVDSTLKIQPAKLEDSAVYLCASRQGQGAPEAFFGQGTRLTVV.

This clonotype was found a few times. This chain joins TRBV5-1 and TRBJ2-1; 12 nucleotides agree with TRBD2. Germline V lookup: CDR1 SGHRS, CDR2 YFSETQ. This CDR3 is built from 16 residues. V gave up 4 bases and J gave up 12 bases; unmatched junction bases: 14. CDR3 loop: CASSPRTSGVGGVQFF. As DNA, the CDR3 is TGCGCCAGCAGCCCCCGGACTAGCGGGGTTGGAGGGGTGCAGTTCTTC.

This clonotype was observed a handful of times. The genes are TRBV9 and TRBJ2-7, with a weak D call TRBD2 (6 bases). Trimming shortened V by 0 bases and J by 3 bases, and 10 bases separated the two germline ends. This CDR3 is 14 amino acids long. Looked up from germline, CDR1 is SGDLS and CDR2 is YYNGEE. CDR3 region: CASSVGGNHYEQYF. In DNA form, the CDR3 reads TGTGCCAGCAGCGTAGGCGGGAACCACTACGAGCAGTACTTC.

This clonotype has at least ten counts. The chain couples TRBV7-2 to TRBJ2-1; D perhaps matches TRBD1 (6 bases). V was clipped by 1 base and J by 15 bases, with 10 bases between them. CDR1 and CDR2 from the germline V gene are SGHTA and FQGNSA. The length of the CDR3 is 11 residues. CDR3 sequence (DNA): TGTGCCAGCAGCTTAGGGACAGCTCCGTTCTTC. Its protein is CASSLGTAPFF.

This clonotype turned up a few times. The junction differs from germline at one of its ends, possibly a read error. The rearrangement uses TRBV12-3 or TRBV12-4 and TRBJ2-5; D gene unclear. The CDR3 sequence is 12 residues long. CDR3 nucleotide sequence: TGTGCCAGCGGTTTGAGGCCAGAGACCCAGTACTTC. Residues: CASGLRPETQYF.

This clonotype was seen at least ten times. The chain carries TRBV5-5 and TRBJ2-1; 9 positions agree with TRBD2. The CDR3 is 16 residues long. V shed 5 bases, J shed 1 base, and the junction held 7 bases outside the gene matches. The germline V gene has CDR1 SGHKS and CDR2 YYEKEE (reference sequence). The CDR3 DNA reads as TGTGCCAGCAGTCTGATAGCGGGAGCATCCTACAATGAGCAGTTCTTC. Translated, it gives CASSLIAGASYNEQFF.

The rearrangement joins TRBV5-1 to TRBJ2-3; D might be TRBD2 (6 bases). Trimming removed 4 bases at V and 0 bases at J, with 9 bases between. Germline V gene sequence: CDR1 SGHRS, CDR2 YFSETQ. The CDR3 has 14 amino acids. Written as DNA, the CDR3 is TGCGCCAGCAGCATCGGGACTAGCACAGATACGCAGTATTTT. Amino acid sequence: CASSIGTSTDTQYF.

The V gene is TRBV28, the J gene TRBJ2-1; 12 nucleotides agree with TRBD1. Germline V lookup: CDR1 MDHEN, CDR2 SYDVKM. This CDR3 is built from 15 residues. V lost 8 bases and J lost 8; bases outside the gene matches: 10. The DNA of the CDR3 is TGTGCCAGCTGGGGAGCGGGACAGGGGGCGTATGAGCAGTTCTTC. Its translation: CASWGAGQGAYEQFF.

The chain joins TRBV29-1 to TRBJ2-3; possible D gene TRBD2, 6 bases. CDR1 is SQVTM and CDR2 is ANQGSEA in the germline V gene. The CDR3 contains 14 residues. The V end was cut by 6 bases, the J end by 1 base, with 14 bases between. The CDR3 DNA reads TGCAGCGTCCGGGACTCCCGCGGCACAGATACGCAGTATTTT. Its protein is CSVRDSRGTDTQYF.